The rows below give T cell receptor beta chains drawn from one sample of a study of blood T cells in healthy people across ages. TCRdb reprocessed the 5' RACE reads with MiXCR, giving one entry per CDR3 protein. Of more than 1 million distinct CDR3 sequences detected, over 35% appear once; the ten largest clones hold about 19%. The sample taken for sequencing was blood. The receptor source for this set is an older woman in good health. Both conserved end residues are part of each CDR3. The order of the fields is D gene, V gene, clone size, J gene, CDR3 DNA, CDR3 protein. The D gene is left open where the match is weak. Only some rows state a clone size, as once, few, many or a class for expanded clones.

-	TRBV6-5	few	TRBJ2-1	TGTGCCAGCAGTTTAGCGGAGAGCTCCTACAATGAGCAGTTCTTC	CASSLAESSYNEQFF
-	TRBV7-9	-	TRBJ2-7	TGTGCCAGCAGACCCGGGGAGTGGACCTACGAGCAGTACTTC	CASRPGEWTYEQYF
-	TRBV28	few	TRBJ2-5	TGTGCCAGCAGTTTATACTCTGAGGAGACCCAGTACTTC	CASSLYSEETQYF
TRBD1	TRBV4-1	-	TRBJ2-5	TGCGCCAGCAGCCAAGGCACGACAGGGCACAGTGAGCAGTACTTC	CASSQGTTGHSEQYF
-	TRBV12-3/TRBV12-4	many	TRBJ2-5	TGTGCCAGCAGTTTTTCTGGGTTGGAGACCCAGTACTTC	CASSFSGLETQYF
TRBD2	TRBV4-2	few	TRBJ2-1	TGTGCCAGCAGCCAACACCTAGCGGGAGAGATTGAGCAGTTCTTC	CASSQHLAGEIEQFF
-	TRBV25-1	few	TRBJ1-2	TGTGCCAGCAGTGAATATCAGGGTTACTATGGCTACACCTTC	CASSEYQGYYGYTF
TRBD2	TRBV29-1	-	TRBJ2-7	TGCAGCGTTTCTGCCCTAGCGGGTCCCTACGAGCAGTACTTC	CSVSALAGPYEQYF
TRBD2	TRBV20-1	-	TRBJ2-1	TGCAGTGCTAGAGAAGGGATTAGCGGGAGGAGCTCCTACAATGAGCAGTTCTTC	CSAREGISGRSSYNEQFF
-	TRBV7-9	-	TRBJ2-1	TGTGCCAGCAGCCCTCCGACCCGAGTGGCAAGACACAATGAGCAGTTCTTC	CASSPPTRVARHNEQFF
TRBD1	TRBV29-1	-	TRBJ2-5	TGCAGCGTTGGGGGTAGAGGGACAGGAGGAGAGACCCAGTACTTC	CSVGGRGTGGETQYF
-	TRBV20-1	-	TRBJ2-3	TGCAGTGCTAGCGAACGGACACTTAGCACAGATACGCAGTATTTT	CSASERTLSTDTQYF
TRBD2	TRBV12-3/TRBV12-4	-	TRBJ2-5	TGTGCCAGCAGCCGGACTAGCGGGGGCCTGTACCAAGAGACCCAGTACTTC	CASSRTSGGLYQETQYF
-	TRBV5-1	few	TRBJ1-2	TGCGCCAGCAGCGTGAGACAGTACTATGGCTACACCTTC	CASSVRQYYGYTF
-	TRBV4-1	-	TRBJ2-1	TGCGCCAGCAGCCAAGAAGAAAAGGGGCTAAGATCCTACAATGAGCAGTTCTTC	CASSQEEKGLRSYNEQFF
-	TRBV20-1	few	TRBJ1-1	TGCAGTGCTGATCAGGGGAACGCTGAAGCTTTCTTT	CSADQGNAEAFF
TRBD1	TRBV12-3/TRBV12-4	many	TRBJ2-3	TGTGCCAGCAGTTTGGGACAGGGGGTCACAGATACGCAGTATTTT	CASSLGQGVTDTQYF
TRBD1	TRBV29-1	many	TRBJ1-2	TGCAGCGTGGGACGAACAGGGGACTATGGCTACACCTTC	CSVGRTGDYGYTF
TRBD1	TRBV6-1	few	TRBJ1-2	TGTGCCAGCAGCCCCCTTCCGATTGGGACAGGACGAAACTATGGCTACACCTTC	CASSPLPIGTGRNYGYTF
-	TRBV7-9	-	TRBJ2-7	TGTGCCAGCAGCCCTGCAGGTAACACCCACGAGCAGTACTTC	CASSPAGNTHEQYF